This T cell receptor beta chain was sequenced in a study of blood T cells in healthy people across ages. This CDR3 is built from 14 residues. Germline-derived CDR1 and CDR2 are SGHDN and FVKESK. As to this clonotype: An end of the junction does not agree with germline; a read error may underlie this.

Through a sample-barcoded 5' primer and a J-beta primer mix, a second PCR was run for roughly 7 to 11 cycles. Via MiXCR, TCRdb re-called the 5' RACE reads, giving one row per CDR3 protein. Among about 1.8 million distinct CDR3 sequences listed, around half were seen once. Sequencing input: blood. The chain carries TRBV14 and TRBJ2-7, with 8 positions matching TRBD1. The sequence was obtained from a woman in her thirties or forties in good health. The DNA of the CDR3 is TGTGCCAGCAGCCAGGGACAGGTCGCCTACGAGCGGTACTTC. The encoded protein is CASSQGQVAYERYF. Supplemented by reference TRBV14 and TRBJ2-7, the full variable domain reads EAGVTQFPSHSVIEKGQTVTLRCDPISGHDNLYWYRRVMGKEIKFLLHFVKESKQDESGMPNNRFLAERTGGTYSTLKVQPAELEDSGVYFCASSQGQVAYERYFGPGTRLTVT.